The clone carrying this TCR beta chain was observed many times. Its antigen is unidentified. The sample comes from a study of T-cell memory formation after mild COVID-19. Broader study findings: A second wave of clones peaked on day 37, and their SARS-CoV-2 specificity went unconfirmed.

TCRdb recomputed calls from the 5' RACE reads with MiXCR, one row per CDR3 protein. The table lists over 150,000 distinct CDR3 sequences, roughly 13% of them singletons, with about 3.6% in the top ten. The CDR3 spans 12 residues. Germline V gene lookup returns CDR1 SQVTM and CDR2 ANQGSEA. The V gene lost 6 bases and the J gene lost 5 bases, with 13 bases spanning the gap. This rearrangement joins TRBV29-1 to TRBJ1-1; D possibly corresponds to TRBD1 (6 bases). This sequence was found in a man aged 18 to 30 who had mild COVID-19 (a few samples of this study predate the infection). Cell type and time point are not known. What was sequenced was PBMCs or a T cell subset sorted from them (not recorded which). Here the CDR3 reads CSVSTGLTEAFF. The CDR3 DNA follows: TGCAGCGTGAGTACAGGGTTGACTGAAGCTTTCTTT.